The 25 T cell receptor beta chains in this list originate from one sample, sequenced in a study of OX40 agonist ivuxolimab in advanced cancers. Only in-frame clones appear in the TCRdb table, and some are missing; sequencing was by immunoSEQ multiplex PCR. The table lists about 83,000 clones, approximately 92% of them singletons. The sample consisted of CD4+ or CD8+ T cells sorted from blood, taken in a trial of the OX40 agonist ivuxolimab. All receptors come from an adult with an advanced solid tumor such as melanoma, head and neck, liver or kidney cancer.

CDR3: CASSGPGTVHYGYTF. The CDR3, as DNA: TGTGCCAGCAGCGGCCCCGGGACAGTCCACTATGGCTACACCTTC. The genes are TRBV9 and TRBJ1-2; 7 bases line up with TRBD1. The CDR3 sequence is 15 residues long. After removal of 3 bases from V and 3 bases from J, the junction contained 8 bases not matched to a gene. Germline V CDR1 and CDR2: SGDLS, YYNGEE.

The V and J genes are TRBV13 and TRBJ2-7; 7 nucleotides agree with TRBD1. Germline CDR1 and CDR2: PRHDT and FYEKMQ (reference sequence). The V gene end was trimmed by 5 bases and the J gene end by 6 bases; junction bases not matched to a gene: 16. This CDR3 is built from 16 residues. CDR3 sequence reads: CASSARKTGSGLEQYF. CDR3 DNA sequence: TGTGCCAGCAGCGCTAGGAAGACAGGGAGCGGTCTCGAGCAGTACTTC. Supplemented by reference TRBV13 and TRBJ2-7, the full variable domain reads AAGVIQSPRHLIKEKRETATLKCYPIPRHDTVYWYQQGPGQDPQFLISFYEKMQSDKGSIPDRFSAQQFSDYHSELNMSSLELGDSALYFCASSARKTGSGLEQYFGPGTRLTVT.

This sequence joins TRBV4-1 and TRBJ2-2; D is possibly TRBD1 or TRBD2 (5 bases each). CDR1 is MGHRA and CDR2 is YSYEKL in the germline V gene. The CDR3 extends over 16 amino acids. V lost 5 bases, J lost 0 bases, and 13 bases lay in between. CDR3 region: CASSVAPGPNTGELFF. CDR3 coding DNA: TGCGCCAGCAGCGTAGCCCCGGGACCGAACACCGGGGAGCTGTTTTTT.

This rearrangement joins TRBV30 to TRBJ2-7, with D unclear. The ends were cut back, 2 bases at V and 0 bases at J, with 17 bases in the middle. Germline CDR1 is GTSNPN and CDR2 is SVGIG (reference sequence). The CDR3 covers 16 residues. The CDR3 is CAWSPPGQDPSYEQYF. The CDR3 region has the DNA TGTGCCTGGAGTCCCCCGGGCCAGGATCCCTCCTACGAGCAGTACTTC.

The CDR3 sequence is CATSRDREAFF. The CDR3 coding sequence is TGTGCCACCAGCAGAGATAGGGAAGCTTTCTTT. This chain connects TRBV15 to TRBJ1-1; no clear D. CDR3 length equals 11 residues. Trimming removed 0 bases from V and 8 bases from J, with 4 bases in between. The germline gives CDR1 LNHNV, CDR2 YYDKDF (reference sequence).

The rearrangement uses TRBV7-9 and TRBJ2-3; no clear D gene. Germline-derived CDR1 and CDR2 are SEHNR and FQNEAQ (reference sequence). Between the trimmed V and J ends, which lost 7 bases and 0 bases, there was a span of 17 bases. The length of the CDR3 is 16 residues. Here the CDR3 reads CASTLVQEASTDTQYF. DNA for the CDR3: TGTGCCAGCACTCTGGTCCAGGAAGCTAGCACAGATACGCAGTATTTT.

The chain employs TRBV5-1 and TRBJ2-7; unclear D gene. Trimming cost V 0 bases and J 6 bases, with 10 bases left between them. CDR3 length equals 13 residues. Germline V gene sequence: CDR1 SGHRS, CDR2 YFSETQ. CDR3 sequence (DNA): TGCGCCAGCAGCTTGGCGACACCTATCGAGCAGTACTTC. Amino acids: CASSLATPIEQYF.

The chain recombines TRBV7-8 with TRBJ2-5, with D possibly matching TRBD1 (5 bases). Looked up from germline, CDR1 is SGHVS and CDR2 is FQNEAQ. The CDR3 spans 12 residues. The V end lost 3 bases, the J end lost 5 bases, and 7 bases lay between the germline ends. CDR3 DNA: TGTGCCAGCAGCTTCTACAGGGAGACCCAGTACTTC. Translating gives CASSFYRETQYF.

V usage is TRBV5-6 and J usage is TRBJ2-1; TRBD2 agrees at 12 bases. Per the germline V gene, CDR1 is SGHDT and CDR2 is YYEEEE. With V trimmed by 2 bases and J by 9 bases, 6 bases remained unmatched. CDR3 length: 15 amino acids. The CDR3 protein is CASSFLAGGPGEQFF. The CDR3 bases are TGTGCCAGCAGCTTCCTAGCGGGGGGGCCAGGTGAGCAGTTCTTC.

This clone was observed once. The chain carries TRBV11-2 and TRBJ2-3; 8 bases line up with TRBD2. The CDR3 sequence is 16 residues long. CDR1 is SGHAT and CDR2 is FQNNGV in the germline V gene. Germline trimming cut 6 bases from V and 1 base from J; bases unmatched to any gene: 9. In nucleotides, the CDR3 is TGTGCCAGCAGACGAGCGGGGGCGGGGGGCACAGATACGCAGTATTTT. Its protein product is CASRRAGAGGTDTQYF.

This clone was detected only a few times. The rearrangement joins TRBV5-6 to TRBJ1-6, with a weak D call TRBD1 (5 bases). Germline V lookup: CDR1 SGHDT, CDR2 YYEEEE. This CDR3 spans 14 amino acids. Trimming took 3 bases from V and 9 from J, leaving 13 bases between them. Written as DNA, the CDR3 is TGTGCCAGCAGCTCCATTCACGGGGGTTCACCCCTCCACTTT. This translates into CASSSIHGGSPLHF.

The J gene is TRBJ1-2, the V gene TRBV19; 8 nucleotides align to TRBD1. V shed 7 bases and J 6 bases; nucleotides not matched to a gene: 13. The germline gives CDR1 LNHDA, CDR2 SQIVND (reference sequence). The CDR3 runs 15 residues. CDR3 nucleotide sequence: TGTGCCAGTAAGAGACCGACAGGGGCGGCTGATGGCTACACCTTC. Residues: CASKRPTGAADGYTF.

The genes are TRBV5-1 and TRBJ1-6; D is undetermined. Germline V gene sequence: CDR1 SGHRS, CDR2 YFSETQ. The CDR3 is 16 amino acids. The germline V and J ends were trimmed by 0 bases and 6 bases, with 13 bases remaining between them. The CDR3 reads CASSLDVIKSNSPLHF. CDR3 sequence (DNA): TGCGCCAGCAGCTTGGACGTCATCAAAAGTAATTCACCCCTCCACTTT.

CDR3 DNA: TGTGCCAGCAGCGTAGGGGGGGCAGGATCCTACAATGAGCAGTTCTTC. It encodes CASSVGGAGSYNEQFF. This rearrangement joins TRBV9 to TRBJ2-1, with D possibly being TRBD1 or TRBD2 (6 bases each). CDR3 length equals 16 residues. Germline loops: CDR1 SGDLS, CDR2 YYNGEE. Between the trimmed V and J ends, which lost 0 bases and 1 base, there was a span of 11 bases.

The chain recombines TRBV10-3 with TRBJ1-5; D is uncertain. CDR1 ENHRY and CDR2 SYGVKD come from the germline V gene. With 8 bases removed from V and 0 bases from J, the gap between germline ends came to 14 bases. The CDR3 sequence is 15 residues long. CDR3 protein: CAIRNSKDSNQPQHF. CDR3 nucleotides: TGTGCCATCCGTAATAGCAAGGATAGCAATCAGCCCCAGCATTTT.

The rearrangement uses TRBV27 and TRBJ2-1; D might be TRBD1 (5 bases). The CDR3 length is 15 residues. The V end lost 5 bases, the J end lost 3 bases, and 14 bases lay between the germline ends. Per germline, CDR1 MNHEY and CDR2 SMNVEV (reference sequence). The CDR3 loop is CASSPTRTLYNEQFF. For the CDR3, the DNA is TGTGCCAGCAGTCCCACCCGGACACTCTACAATGAGCAGTTCTTC.

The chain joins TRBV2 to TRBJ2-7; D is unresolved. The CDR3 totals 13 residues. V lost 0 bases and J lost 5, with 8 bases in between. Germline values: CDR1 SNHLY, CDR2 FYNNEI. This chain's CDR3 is CASSEATGNEQYF. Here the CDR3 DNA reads TGTGCCAGCAGTGAAGCGACTGGGAACGAGCAGTACTTC.

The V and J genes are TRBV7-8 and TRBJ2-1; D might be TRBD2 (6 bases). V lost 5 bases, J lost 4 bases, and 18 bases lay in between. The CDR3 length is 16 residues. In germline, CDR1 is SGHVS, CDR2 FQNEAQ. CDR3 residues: CASSLRDSSIYNEQFF. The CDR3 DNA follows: TGTGCCAGCAGCCTTCGGGACTCGTCAATTTACAATGAGCAGTTCTTC.

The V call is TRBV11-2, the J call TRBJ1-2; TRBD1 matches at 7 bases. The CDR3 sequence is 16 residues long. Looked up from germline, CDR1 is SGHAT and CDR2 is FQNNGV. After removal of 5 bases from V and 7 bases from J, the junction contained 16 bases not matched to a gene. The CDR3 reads CASSPLAGGGVGGYTF. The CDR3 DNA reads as TGTGCCAGCAGCCCCCTTGCAGGGGGGGGCGTGGGTGGCTACACCTTC.

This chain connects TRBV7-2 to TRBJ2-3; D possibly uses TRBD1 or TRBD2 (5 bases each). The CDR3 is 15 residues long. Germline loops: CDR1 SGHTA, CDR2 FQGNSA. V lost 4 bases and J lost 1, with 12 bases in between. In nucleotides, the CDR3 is TGTGCCAGCAGCTCGACCGGGGCGGGCACAGATACGCAGTATTTT. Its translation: CASSSTGAGTDTQYF.

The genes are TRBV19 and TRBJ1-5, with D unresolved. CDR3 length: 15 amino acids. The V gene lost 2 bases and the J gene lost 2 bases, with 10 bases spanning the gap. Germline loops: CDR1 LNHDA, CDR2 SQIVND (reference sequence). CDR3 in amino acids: CASSILTSGNQPQHF. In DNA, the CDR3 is TGTGCCAGTAGTATACTAACTTCCGGCAATCAGCCCCAGCATTTT.

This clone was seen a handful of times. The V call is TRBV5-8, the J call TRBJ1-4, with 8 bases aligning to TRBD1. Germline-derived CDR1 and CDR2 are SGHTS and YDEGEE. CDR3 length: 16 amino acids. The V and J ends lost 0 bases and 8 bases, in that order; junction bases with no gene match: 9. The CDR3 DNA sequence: TGTGCCAGCAGCTTGGTAGTGTTGGACAGGGTCGAAAAACTGTTTTTT. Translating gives CASSLVVLDRVEKLFF.

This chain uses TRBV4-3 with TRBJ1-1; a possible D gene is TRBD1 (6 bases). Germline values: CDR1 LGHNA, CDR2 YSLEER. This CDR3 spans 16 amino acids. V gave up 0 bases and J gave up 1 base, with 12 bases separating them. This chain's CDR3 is CASSQDLGAQNTEAFF. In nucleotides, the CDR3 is TGCGCCAGCAGCCAAGATTTGGGGGCTCAGAACACTGAAGCTTTCTTT.

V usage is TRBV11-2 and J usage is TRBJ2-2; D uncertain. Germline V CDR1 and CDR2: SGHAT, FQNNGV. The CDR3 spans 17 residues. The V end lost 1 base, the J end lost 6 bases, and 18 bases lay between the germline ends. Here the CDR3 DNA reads TGTGCCAGCAGCTTAGGCTCCGGGTCTGGCATGTCCGGGGAGCTGTTTTTT. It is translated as CASSLGSGSGMSGELFF.

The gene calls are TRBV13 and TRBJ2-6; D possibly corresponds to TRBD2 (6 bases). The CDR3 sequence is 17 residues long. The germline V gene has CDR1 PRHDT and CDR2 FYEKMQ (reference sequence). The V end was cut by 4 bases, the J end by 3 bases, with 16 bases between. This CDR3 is CASSSRGRSFGANVLTF. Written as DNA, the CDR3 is TGTGCCAGCAGCTCACGGGGGAGGTCCTTTGGGGCCAACGTCCTGACTTTC.